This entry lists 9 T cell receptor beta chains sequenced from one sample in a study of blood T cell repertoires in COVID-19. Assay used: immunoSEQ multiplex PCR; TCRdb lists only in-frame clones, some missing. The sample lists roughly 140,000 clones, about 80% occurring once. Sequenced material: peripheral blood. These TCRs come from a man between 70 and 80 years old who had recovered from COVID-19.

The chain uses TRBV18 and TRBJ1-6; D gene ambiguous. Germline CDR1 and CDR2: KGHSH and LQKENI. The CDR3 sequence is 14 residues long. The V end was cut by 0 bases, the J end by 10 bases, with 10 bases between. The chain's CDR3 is CASSPPGDASPLHF. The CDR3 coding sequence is TGTGCCAGCTCACCACCGGGAGATGCGTCACCCCTCCACTTT.

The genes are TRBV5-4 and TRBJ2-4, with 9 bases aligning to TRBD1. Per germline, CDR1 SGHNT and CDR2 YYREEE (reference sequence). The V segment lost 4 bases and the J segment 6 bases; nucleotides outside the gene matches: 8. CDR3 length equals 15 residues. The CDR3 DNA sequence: TGTGCCAGCAGCCGGCCAACGGGACAGGGAAACATTCAGTACTTC. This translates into CASSRPTGQGNIQYF.

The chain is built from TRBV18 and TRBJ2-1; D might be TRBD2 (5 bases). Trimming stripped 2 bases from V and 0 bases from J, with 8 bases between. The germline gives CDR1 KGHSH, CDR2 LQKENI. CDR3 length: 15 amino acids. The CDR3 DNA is TGTGCCAGCTCACCAATCCGGGACTCCTACAATGAGCAGTTCTTC. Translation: CASSPIRDSYNEQFF.

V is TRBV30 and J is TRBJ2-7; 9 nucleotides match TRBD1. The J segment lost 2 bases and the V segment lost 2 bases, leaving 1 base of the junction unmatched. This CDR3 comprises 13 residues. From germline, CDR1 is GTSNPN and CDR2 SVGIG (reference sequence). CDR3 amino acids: CAWSTGGPYEQYF. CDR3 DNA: TGTGCCTGGAGTACAGGGGGCCCCTACGAGCAGTACTTC.

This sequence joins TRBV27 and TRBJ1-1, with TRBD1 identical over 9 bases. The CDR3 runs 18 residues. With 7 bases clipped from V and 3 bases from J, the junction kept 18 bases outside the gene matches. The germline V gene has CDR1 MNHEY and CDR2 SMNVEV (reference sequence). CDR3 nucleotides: TGTGCCAGCACCCCGCTTTGGGACAGGGAGAACTTGGACACTGAAGCTTTCTTT. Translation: CASTPLWDRENLDTEAFF.

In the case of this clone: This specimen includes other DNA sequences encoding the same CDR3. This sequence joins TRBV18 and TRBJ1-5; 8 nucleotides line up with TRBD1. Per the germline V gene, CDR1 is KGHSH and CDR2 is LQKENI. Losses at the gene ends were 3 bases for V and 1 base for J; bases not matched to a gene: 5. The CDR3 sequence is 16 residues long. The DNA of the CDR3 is TGTGCCAGCTCACCCCAGGGGGCTGGGAGCAATCAGCCCCAGCATTTT. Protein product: CASSPQGAGSNQPQHF.

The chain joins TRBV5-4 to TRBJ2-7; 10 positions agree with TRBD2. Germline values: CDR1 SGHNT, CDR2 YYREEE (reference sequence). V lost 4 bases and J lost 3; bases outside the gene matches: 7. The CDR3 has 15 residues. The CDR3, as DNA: TGTGCCAGCAGCACCGGGACTAGCGCCAGCTACGAGCAGTACTTC. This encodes CASSTGTSASYEQYF.

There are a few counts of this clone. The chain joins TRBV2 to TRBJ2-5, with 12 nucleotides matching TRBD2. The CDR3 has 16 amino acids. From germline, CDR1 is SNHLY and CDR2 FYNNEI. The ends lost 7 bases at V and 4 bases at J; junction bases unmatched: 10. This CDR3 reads CASKERETSGRETQYF. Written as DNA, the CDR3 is TGTGCCAGCAAGGAAAGGGAGACTAGCGGGAGAGAGACCCAGTACTTC.

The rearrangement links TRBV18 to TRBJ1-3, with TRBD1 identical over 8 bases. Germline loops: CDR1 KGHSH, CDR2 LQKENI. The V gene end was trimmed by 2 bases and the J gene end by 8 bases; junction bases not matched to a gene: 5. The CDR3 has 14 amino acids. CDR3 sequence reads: CASSPTGQGDTIYF. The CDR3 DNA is TGTGCCAGCTCACCAACAGGACAGGGTGACACCATATATTTT.